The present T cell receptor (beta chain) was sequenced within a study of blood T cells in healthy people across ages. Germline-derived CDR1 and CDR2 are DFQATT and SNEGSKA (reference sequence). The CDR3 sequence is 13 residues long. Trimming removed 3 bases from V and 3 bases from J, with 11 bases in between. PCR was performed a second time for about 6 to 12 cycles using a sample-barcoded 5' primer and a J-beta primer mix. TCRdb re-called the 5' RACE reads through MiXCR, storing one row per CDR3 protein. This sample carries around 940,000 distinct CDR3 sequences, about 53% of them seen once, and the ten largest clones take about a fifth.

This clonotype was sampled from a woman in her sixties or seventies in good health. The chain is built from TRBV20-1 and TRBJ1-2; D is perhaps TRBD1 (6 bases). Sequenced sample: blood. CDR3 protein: CSARDSLYYGYTF. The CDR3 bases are TGCAGTGCTAGGGACAGCTTGTACTATGGCTACACCTTC.